The clone carrying this TCR beta chain turned up a few times. Unmatched junction bases numbered 3, after V lost 2 bases and J lost 4 bases. Germline assignment: CDR1 SGHKS and CDR2 YYEKEE (reference sequence). The CDR3 has 14 residues. HTBI primers from iRepertoire and Arm-PCR of CDR3 regions yielded the TCR beta libraries. Each CDR3 protein is one row after TCRdb ran MiXCR on the multiplex PCR reads. The sample has about 290,000 distinct CDR3 sequences, around 21% seen once. This sample was included in a study of regulatory T cells in long-lasting Graves disease. Described time point: persistent/refractory GD, antithyroid drugs over 5 years with positive TRAb. RNA extracted from PBMCs served as the sequencing template.

This rearrangement joins TRBV5-5 to TRBJ1-1; 9 nucleotides line up with TRBD1. This specimen consisted of peripheral blood mononuclear cells (PBMCs), obtained when the disease was refractory, from a patient treated with antithyroid drugs. The receptor comes from a female donor with Graves disease. CDR3 loop: CASSFGTGFTEAFF. DNA of the CDR3: TGTGCCAGCAGCTTCGGGACAGGGTTCACTGAAGCTTTCTTT. Full variable domain (rest looked up from reference TRBV5-5 and TRBJ1-1): DAGVTQSPTHLIKTRGQQVTLRCSPISGHKSVSWYQQVLGQGPQFIFQYYEKEERGRGNFPDRFSARQFPNYSSELNVNALLLGDSALYLCASSFGTGFTEAFFGQGTRLTVV.